The 20 T cell receptor beta chains below were found in one sample sequenced in a study of CD8+CD57+ T cells in acquired aplastic anemia. Patients who underwent sequencing had shown CD8+CD57+ cell expansion by flow cytometry. TCR beta VDJ and CDR3 profiling used genomic DNA as template. TCRdb itself ran the reads through MiXCR, one entry per CDR3 protein. The table records about 260,000 distinct CDR3 sequences, around 82% of them present only once. The sequenced sample was sorted CD4+, CD8+, or CD8+CD57+ T cells (not recorded which) from PBMCs. The origin of the receptors is a human donor with aplastic anemia.

This clonotype was counted many times. The rearrangement joins TRBV7-7 to TRBJ2-2; tentatively, D is TRBD1 (5 bases). The ends were cut back, 5 bases at V and 1 base at J, with 14 bases in the middle. Germline CDR1 and CDR2: SSHAT and FNYEAQ (reference sequence). This CDR3 contains 16 residues. As DNA, the CDR3 is TGTGCCAGCAGCCCGACAGCTCAAAGGAACACCGGGGAGCTGTTTTTT. This translates into CASSPTAQRNTGELFF.

The V call is TRBV7-9, the J call TRBJ2-7; TRBD1 matches 7 bases. Per germline, CDR1 SEHNR and CDR2 FQNEAQ (reference sequence). Trimming at V came to 4 bases and at J to 3 bases, leaving 18 bases not matched to a gene. This CDR3 is 18 amino acids long. The DNA for the CDR3 is TGTGCCAGCAGCTCCCACTACAGGGGTCACGAGCAGTACTACGAGCAGTACGTC. Protein: CASSSHYRGHEQYYEQYV.

This chain's CDR3 is CASSLDRTNGQDEQFF. The CDR3 nucleotides read TGTGCCAGCAGCTTAGATCGGACAAACGGTCAGGATGAGCAGTTCTTC. V and J are TRBV11-3 and TRBJ2-1, with D possibly matching TRBD1 (5 bases). V was trimmed by 0 bases and J by 8 bases, leaving 17 bases between them. The length of the CDR3 is 16 residues. Germline loops: CDR1 SGHNT, CDR2 YENEEA.

The V and J genes are TRBV7-9 and TRBJ2-4; D is ambiguous. This CDR3 is 18 amino acids long. Germline lookup yields CDR1 SEHNR and CDR2 FQNEAQ (reference sequence). V was clipped by 5 bases and J by 4 bases, with 24 bases between them. CDR3 in amino acids: CASSVQGKVGAKKNIQYF. CDR3 DNA sequence: TGTGCCAGCAGCGTGCAAGGCAAAGTTGGTGCCAAGAAAAACATTCAGTACTTC. The variable domain in full, completed from reference TRBV7-9 and TRBJ2-4, reads DTGVSQNPRHKITKRGQNVTFRCDPISEHNRLYWYRQTLGQGPEFLTYFQNEAQLEKSRLLSDRFSAERPKGSFSTLEIQRTEQGDSAMYLCASSVQGKVGAKKNIQYFGAGTRLSVL.

For this clonotype: A read error is likely, as this CDR3 ends without the conserved phenylalanine or tryptophan. The DNA is left out, because the CDR3 cannot be placed on it with certainty; the CDR3 is given as TCRdb lists it. The CDR3 spells CATSLLAGPYTDTQDV. This chain links TRBV15 with TRBJ2-3; the table gives TRBD2 as D, unverified against the DNA. Counting both end residues, the CDR3 totals 16 amino acids. Per the germline V gene, CDR1 is LNHNV and CDR2 is YYDKDF (reference sequence).

This clonotype was seen at least ten times. The chain links TRBV6-1 to TRBJ2-3; 12 bases agree with TRBD2. Germline CDR1 reads MNHNS; CDR2 reads SASEGT. The CDR3 spans 18 residues. V gave up 2 bases and J gave up 1 base; unmatched junction bases: 7. CDR3 nucleotides: TGTGCCAGCAGTGAATGGGCTAGCGGGGGGGCCGGCACAGATACGCAGTATTTT. Its protein is CASSEWASGGAGTDTQYF.

This chain uses TRBV9 with TRBJ2-7; D gene uncertain. The CDR3 extends over 14 amino acids. Germline V lookup: CDR1 SGDLS, CDR2 YYNGEE. The V and J ends lost 5 bases and 2 bases respectively, with 14 bases between them. Written as DNA, the CDR3 is TGTGCCAGCAGTAGGCAGAAGGGCCCCTACGAGCAGTACTTC. Its translation: CASSRQKGPYEQYF. Using reference TRBV9 and TRBJ2-7 for the parts outside the CDR3, the full variable domain is DSGVTQTPKHLITATGQRVTLRCSPRSGDLSVYWYQQSLDQGLQFLIQYYNGEERAKGNILERFSAQQFPDLHSELNLSSLELGDSALYFCASSRQKGPYEQYFGPGTRLTVT.

This chain links TRBV7-2 with TRBJ2-7, with TRBD1 matching over 8 bases. The V gene end was trimmed by 3 bases and the J gene end by 3 bases; junction bases not matched to a gene: 16. This CDR3 is 18 amino acids long. From germline, CDR1 is SGHTA and CDR2 FQGNSA. In nucleotides, the CDR3 is TGTGCCAGCAGCTTTCCAGGGGGCGCCGACTATGGCTACTACGAGCAGTACGTC. Protein product: CASSFPGGADYGYYEQYV.

The J gene is TRBJ1-6, the V gene TRBV7-2, with D unclear. The length of the CDR3 is 16 residues. Trimming stripped 2 bases from V and 15 bases from J, with 23 bases between. Germline V gene lookup returns CDR1 SGHTA and CDR2 FQGNSA. The chain's CDR3 is CASSLSQSVERTFLHF. CDR3 DNA sequence: TGTGCCAGCAGCTTATCGCAGTCGGTGGAGCGGACCTTCCTCCACTTT. The full variable domain, in which reference TRBV7-2 and TRBJ1-6 provide the parts outside the CDR3, is GAGVSQSPSNKVTEKGKDVELRCDPISGHTALYWYRQSLGQGLEFLIYFQGNSAPDKSGLPSDRFSAERTGGSVSTLTIQRTQQEDSAVYLCASSLSQSVERTFLHFGNGTRLTVT.

The CDR3 nucleotides are TGTGCCAGCAGCTGTTGTTGCGATAGTTCACCCCTCCACTACGTC. Protein sequence: CASSCCCDSSPLHYV. The chain links TRBV7-6 to TRBJ2-7; D ambiguous. The CDR3 consists of 15 residues. V was pared by 4 bases and J by 13 bases, with 26 bases between. Germline V gives CDR1 SGHVS, CDR2 FNYEAQ.

This clonotype was seen a few times. The chain uses TRBV7-2 and TRBJ2-7, with a possible D match to TRBD2 (6 bases). V was cut by 0 bases and J by 1 base, with 19 bases left in between. The CDR3 length is 18 residues. Germline V gene lookup returns CDR1 SGHTA and CDR2 FQGNSA. CDR3 nucleotides: TGTGCCAGCAGCTTAGCGGGAGGTCCCGAAACGCAGTCCTACGAGCAGTACGTC. Translated: CASSLAGGPETQSYEQYV.

The chain links TRBV9 to TRBJ2-3; 7 nucleotides match TRBD2. Germline V CDR1 and CDR2: SGDLS, YYNGEE. The CDR3 totals 18 residues. Unmatched junction bases numbered 22, after V lost 3 bases and J lost 9 bases. CDR3 DNA: TGTGCCAGCAGCGGATTAGCGGGTAACACCGGGGAGGACTGCACGCAGTATTTT. The encoded protein is CASSGLAGNTGEDCTQYF.

This clonotype was counted many times. The rearrangement joins TRBV3-1 to TRBJ2-7; weak D call: TRBD2 (7 bases). The CDR3 loop spans 15 amino acids. Germline CDR1 reads LGHDT; CDR2 reads YNNKEL (reference sequence). Trimming removed 1 base from V and 3 bases from J, with 13 bases in between. In DNA form, the CDR3 reads TGTGCCAGCAGCCAAGCTGAGGGGGGGCTCTACGAGCAGTACTTC. Protein sequence: CASSQAEGGLYEQYF.

The chain links TRBV2 to TRBJ2-5; a possible D gene is TRBD2 (6 bases). CDR3 length equals 13 residues. Germline CDR1 and CDR2: SNHLY and FYNNEI. V was shortened by 4 bases and J by 5 bases, with 11 bases between the two germline ends. The CDR3: CASSGDFRETQYF. CDR3 bases: TGTGCCAGCAGTGGGGACTTTAGGGAGACCCAGTACTTC.

The chain is built from TRBV7-2 and TRBJ1-1; D is perhaps TRBD1 (5 bases). This CDR3 comprises 15 residues. Trimming pared 0 bases from V and 14 bases from J, leaving 22 bases between. Germline values: CDR1 SGHTA, CDR2 FQGNSA. CDR3 region: CASSLAGTSGYEQFF. DNA for the CDR3: TGTGCCAGCAGCTTAGCTGGGACTAGCGGCTACGAGCAGTTCTTT.

This chain uses TRBV9 with TRBJ1-1, with D possibly being TRBD1 (5 bases). Trimming pared 3 bases from V and 12 bases from J, leaving 24 bases between. Looked up from germline, CDR1 is SGDLS and CDR2 is YYNGEE. This CDR3 has 15 residues. As DNA, the CDR3 is TGTGCCAGCAGCGGAGGGGTGAGACAGAGAGGAAACACTTTCTTT. Its translation is CASSGGVRQRGNTFF.

The chain employs TRBV5-4 and TRBJ2-3, with TRBD2 matching 11 bases. CDR3 size: 17 residues. V shed 4 bases, J shed 0 bases, and the junction held 7 bases outside the gene matches. Per the germline V gene, CDR1 is SGHNT and CDR2 is YYREEE (reference sequence). The chain's CDR3 is CASSRETSGASTDTQYF. As DNA, the CDR3 is TGTGCCAGCAGCCGTGAGACTAGCGGGGCCAGCACAGATACGCAGTATTTT.

A single count supports this clonotype. The V call is TRBV7-3, the J call TRBJ2-1; D possibly corresponds to TRBD2 (6 bases). Per germline, CDR1 SGHTA and CDR2 FQGTGA. The CDR3 length is 12 residues. Trimming cost V 5 bases and J 14 bases, with 16 bases left between them. This chain's CDR3 is CASSQRGEAEFF. DNA for the CDR3: TGTGCCAGCAGCCAACGCGGGGAAGCGGAGTTCTTC.

This clonotype was counted a single time. The chain carries TRBV7-8 and TRBJ2-7; tentative D call: TRBD1 (5 bases). The V end lost 0 bases, the J end lost 1 base, and 19 bases lay between the germline ends. Germline V gives CDR1 SGHVS, CDR2 FQNEAQ. This CDR3 region has 18 residues. The CDR3 sequence is CASSLARDPTALSYEQYV. The CDR3 DNA reads as TGTGCCAGCAGCTTAGCGCGAGACCCGACAGCCCTTTCCTACGAGCAGTACGTC.

This clonotype was counted many times. The junction differs from germline at one of its ends, possibly a read error. The chain has TRBV9 and TRBJ1-6; D remains ambiguous. Germline V gives CDR1 SGDLS, CDR2 YYNGEE. This CDR3 spans 16 amino acids. CDR3 DNA: TGTGCCAGCAGCGTATACCAGAACTCCTACAATTCACCCCTCCACTTT. This sequence encodes CASSVYQNSYNSPLHF.